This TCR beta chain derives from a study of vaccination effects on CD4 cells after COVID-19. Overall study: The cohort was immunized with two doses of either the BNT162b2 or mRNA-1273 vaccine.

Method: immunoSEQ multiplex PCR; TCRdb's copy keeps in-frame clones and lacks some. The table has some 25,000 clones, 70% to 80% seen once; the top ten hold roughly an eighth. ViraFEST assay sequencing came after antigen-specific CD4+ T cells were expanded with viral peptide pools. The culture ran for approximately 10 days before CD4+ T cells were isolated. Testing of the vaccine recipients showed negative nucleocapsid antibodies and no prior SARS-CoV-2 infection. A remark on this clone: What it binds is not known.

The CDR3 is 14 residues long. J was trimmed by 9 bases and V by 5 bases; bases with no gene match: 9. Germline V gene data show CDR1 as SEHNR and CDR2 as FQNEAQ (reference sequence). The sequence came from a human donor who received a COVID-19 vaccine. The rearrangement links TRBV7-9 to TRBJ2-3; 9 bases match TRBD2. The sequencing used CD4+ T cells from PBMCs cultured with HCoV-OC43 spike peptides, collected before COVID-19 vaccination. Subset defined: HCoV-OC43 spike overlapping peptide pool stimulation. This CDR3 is CASSQLAGAGTQYF. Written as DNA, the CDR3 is TGTGCCAGCAGCCAATTAGCGGGAGCTGGGACGCAGTATTTT.